These 12 T cell receptor beta chains came from one sample sequenced in a study of blood T cell repertoires in COVID-19. Sequencing used immunoSEQ multiplex PCR; TCRdb keeps in-frame clones, though not all of them. The top ten hold about 1.4% of the sample, which has 440,000 or so clones, approximately 91% seen once. The sequenced sample was peripheral blood. All receptors derive from a woman aged 40-49 years with COVID-19, enrolled during active disease.

V usage is TRBV12-3 or TRBV12-4 and J usage is TRBJ1-2, with D perhaps TRBD1 (5 bases). V was pared by 6 bases and J by 2 bases, with 10 bases between. This CDR3 region has 13 residues. The CDR3 is CASRRQLNYGYTF. DNA of the CDR3: TGTGCCAGCAGGCGACAGTTGAACTATGGCTACACCTTC.

This clone came up once. The CDR3 is CAINRDEQYF. CDR3 nucleotide sequence: TGTGCCATCAACAGGGACGAGCAGTACTTC. The V and J genes are TRBV2 and TRBJ2-7, with a weak D call TRBD1 (6 bases). Deletions cut 10 bases from V and 5 bases from J, with 9 bases between. The CDR3 totals 10 residues. The germline V gene encodes CDR1 SNHLY and CDR2 FYNNEI.

The CDR3 is CASSPTGGNEQYF. The DNA of the CDR3 is TGTGCCAGCAGTCCCACAGGGGGAAACGAGCAGTACTTC. The V gene is TRBV12-3 or TRBV12-4, the J gene TRBJ2-7, with TRBD1 identical over 8 bases. J gave up 5 bases and V 5 bases, and 5 bases lay outside the gene matches. The CDR3 covers 13 residues.

The rearrangement joins TRBV2 to TRBJ1-1, with D unresolved. CDR3 length equals 14 residues. Germline CDR1 is SNHLY and CDR2 is FYNNEI. Deletions cut 4 bases from V and 0 bases from J, with 9 bases between. DNA of the CDR3: TGTGCCAGCAGTGGGGAGACCCTGAACACTGAAGCTTTCTTT. This codes for CASSGETLNTEAFF. Supplemented by reference TRBV2 and TRBJ1-1, the full variable domain reads EPEVTQTPSHQVTQMGQEVILRCVPISNHLYFYWYRQILGQKVEFLVSFYNNEISEKSEIFDDQFSVERPDGSNFTLKIRSTKLEDSAMYFCASSGETLNTEAFFGQGTRLTVV.

This rearrangement joins TRBV6-5 to TRBJ1-4; D remains unclear. V lost 5 bases to trimming and J lost 8 bases, with 15 bases between them. The CDR3 is 14 residues long. Germline-derived CDR1 and CDR2 are MNHEY and SVGAGI. CDR3 DNA: TGTGCCAGCAGTAGGAGGCAGGTGGAGGAAAAACTGTTTTTT. Translation gives CASSRRQVEEKLFF.

The CDR3 region is CASSRTRRDYEQYF. Written as DNA, the CDR3 is TGTGCCAGCAGCCGGACCCGGCGGGACTACGAGCAGTACTTC. The chain recombines TRBV6-5 with TRBJ2-7, with D possibly being TRBD2 (6 bases). This CDR3 has 14 residues. The germline V gene encodes CDR1 MNHEY and CDR2 SVGAGI. V was pared by 6 bases and J by 3 bases, with 15 bases between.

This rearrangement joins TRBV28 to TRBJ2-7, with 8 bases that match TRBD2. The CDR3 runs to 14 residues. V lost 6 bases to trimming and J lost 4 bases; unmatched junction nucleotides: 8. Germline values: CDR1 MDHEN, CDR2 SYDVKM. CDR3 sequence (DNA): TGTGCCAGCAGGTCGGGACTAGTTAGATACGAGCAGTACTTC. Its protein is CASRSGLVRYEQYF.

This chain joins TRBV29-1 and TRBJ1-1, with TRBD1 matching 9 bases. The J segment lost 5 bases and the V segment lost 3 bases, leaving 4 bases of the junction unmatched. The CDR3 contains 13 residues. Germline V gene lookup returns CDR1 SQVTM and CDR2 ANQGSEA. CDR3: CSVEMGQGTEAFF. The CDR3 DNA follows: TGCAGCGTTGAGATGGGACAGGGAACTGAAGCTTTCTTT.

The chain uses TRBV27 and TRBJ1-6; D is possibly TRBD1 (5 bases). This CDR3 spans 15 amino acids. V dropped 7 bases and J dropped 6 bases, with 16 bases sitting between them. The germline V gene encodes CDR1 MNHEY and CDR2 SMNVEV (reference sequence). CDR3 loop: CASTQTLGANSPLHF. In DNA form, the CDR3 reads TGTGCCAGCACCCAAACCCTTGGGGCTAATTCACCCCTCCACTTT.

This chain uses TRBV7-6 with TRBJ2-2; a possible D gene is TRBD2 (5 bases). V was trimmed by 5 bases and J by 5 bases, leaving 15 bases between them. Germline loops: CDR1 SGHVS, CDR2 FNYEAQ. This CDR3 is 15 amino acids long. CDR3 in amino acids: CASSRGNRGTGELFF. In DNA, the CDR3 is TGTGCCAGCAGCCGGGGAAATCGAGGGACCGGGGAGCTGTTTTTT.

The J gene is TRBJ1-5, the V gene TRBV7-9, with 11 nucleotides matching TRBD1. There are 15 residues in the CDR3. From germline, CDR1 is SEHNR and CDR2 FQNEAQ (reference sequence). J gave up 3 bases and V 5 bases, and 3 bases lay outside the gene matches. The DNA of the CDR3 is TGTGCCAGCAGCAGGGGACAGGGGGACAATCAGCCCCAGCATTTT. As protein: CASSRGQGDNQPQHF.

This clone was observed a handful of times. CDR3 region: CAISEGTGFYGYTF. In nucleotides, the CDR3 is TGTGCCATCAGTGAGGGCACGGGATTCTATGGCTACACCTTC. This rearrangement joins TRBV10-3 to TRBJ1-2; D uncertain. The V end was cut by 2 bases, the J end by 4 bases, with 11 bases between. Germline V lookup: CDR1 ENHRY, CDR2 SYGVKD. The CDR3 spans 14 residues.